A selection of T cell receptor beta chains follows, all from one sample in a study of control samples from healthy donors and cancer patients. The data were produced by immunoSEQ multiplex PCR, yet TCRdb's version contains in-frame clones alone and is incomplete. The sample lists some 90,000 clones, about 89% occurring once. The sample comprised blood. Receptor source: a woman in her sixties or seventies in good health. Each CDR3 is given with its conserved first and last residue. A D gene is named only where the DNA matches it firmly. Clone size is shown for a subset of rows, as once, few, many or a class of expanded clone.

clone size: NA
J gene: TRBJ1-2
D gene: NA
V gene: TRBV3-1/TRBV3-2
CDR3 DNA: TGTGCCAGCAGCCCCAAGACACGCTATGGCTACACCTTC
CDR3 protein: CASSPKTRYGYTF

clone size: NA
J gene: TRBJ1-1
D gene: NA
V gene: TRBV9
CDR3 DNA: TGTGCCAGCAGCGTAGGGGCAGAACGAAACACTGAAGCTTTCTTT
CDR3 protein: CASSVGAERNTEAFF

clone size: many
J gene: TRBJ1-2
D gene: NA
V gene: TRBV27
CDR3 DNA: TGTGCCAGCAGGGGGGGGGCTGATGTCTATGGCTACACCTTC
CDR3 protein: CASRGGADVYGYTF

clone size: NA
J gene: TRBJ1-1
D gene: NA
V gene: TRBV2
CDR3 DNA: TGTGCCAGCAGGGGGGCTTGGTTCCGGACTGAAGCTTTCTTT
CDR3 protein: CASRGAWFRTEAFF

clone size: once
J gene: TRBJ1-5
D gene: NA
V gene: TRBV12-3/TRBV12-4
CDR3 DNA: TGTGCCAGCAGTTTAACGGGGGGTCAGCCCCAGCATTTT
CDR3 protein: CASSLTGGQPQHF

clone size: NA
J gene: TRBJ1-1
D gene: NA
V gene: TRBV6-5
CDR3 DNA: TGTGCCAGCAGTTACTCGGCCGGGGTAACTGAAGCTTTCTTT
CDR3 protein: CASSYSAGVTEAFF

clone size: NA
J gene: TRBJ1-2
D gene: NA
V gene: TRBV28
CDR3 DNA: TGTGCCAGCAGTTTAACAGGCTCGGGGCCCTATGGCTACACCTTC
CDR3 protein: CASSLTGSGPYGYTF

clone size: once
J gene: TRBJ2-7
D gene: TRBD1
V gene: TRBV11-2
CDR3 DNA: TGTGCCAGCAGCTGGGACAGGGGCAGCTACGAGCAGTACTTC
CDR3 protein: CASSWDRGSYEQYF

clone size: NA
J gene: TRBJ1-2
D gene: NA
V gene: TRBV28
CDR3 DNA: TGTGCCAGCAGTTTCAAGGGGGGCCCCAACTATGGCTACACCTTC
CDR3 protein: CASSFKGGPNYGYTF

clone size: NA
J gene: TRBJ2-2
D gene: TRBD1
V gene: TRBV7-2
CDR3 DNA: TGTGCCAGCAGCTTAGACAGGGGGGACACCGGGGAGCTGTTTTTT
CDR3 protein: CASSLDRGDTGELFF

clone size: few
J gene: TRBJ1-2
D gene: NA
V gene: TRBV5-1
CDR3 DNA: TGCGCCAGCAGCTTGGGAGGGGCGACTCTGGATGGCTACACCTTC
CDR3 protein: CASSLGGATLDGYTF

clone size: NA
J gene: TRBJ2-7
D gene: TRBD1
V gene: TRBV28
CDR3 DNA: TGTGCCAGCAGTACGGGACAGGGAGCCTACGAGCAGTACTTC
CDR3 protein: CASSTGQGAYEQYF

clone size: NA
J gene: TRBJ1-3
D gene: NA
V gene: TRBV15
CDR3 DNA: TGTGCCACCAGCAGAGAGCGGTCCTCTGGAAACACCATATATTTT
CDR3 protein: CATSRERSSGNTIYF

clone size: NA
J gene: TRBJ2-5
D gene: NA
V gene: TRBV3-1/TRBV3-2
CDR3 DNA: TGTGCCAGCAGCCAAGCGGGCCGGGGGGCGGGGGAGACCCAGTACTTC
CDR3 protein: CASSQAGRGAGETQYF

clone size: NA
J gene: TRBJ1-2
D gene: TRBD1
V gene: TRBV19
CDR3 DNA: TGTGCCAGTAGGACGATGTATGGGGGACAGTCCTATGGCTACACCTTC
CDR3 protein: CASRTMYGGQSYGYTF

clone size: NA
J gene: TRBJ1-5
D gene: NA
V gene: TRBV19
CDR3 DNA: TGTGCCAGTAGTATCGGCGGGACGATCAATCAGCCCCAGCATTTT
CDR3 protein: CASSIGGTINQPQHF

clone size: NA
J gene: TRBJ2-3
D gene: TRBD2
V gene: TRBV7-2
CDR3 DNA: TGTGCCAGCAGCTTAGACCCTAGCGGTGGCCGGGTGGGTACGCAGTATTTT
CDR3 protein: CASSLDPSGGRVGTQYF

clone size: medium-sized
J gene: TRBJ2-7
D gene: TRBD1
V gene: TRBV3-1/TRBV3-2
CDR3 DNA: TGTGCCAGCAGCCAAGTCCTCTCAGGGGGTACCTACGAGCAGTACTTC
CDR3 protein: CASSQVLSGGTYEQYF

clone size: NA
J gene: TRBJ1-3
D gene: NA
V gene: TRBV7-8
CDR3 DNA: TGTGCCAGCAGCTTAGTGAGCGGGGGCACAGCTGGAAACACCATATATTTT
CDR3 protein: CASSLVSGGTAGNTIYF

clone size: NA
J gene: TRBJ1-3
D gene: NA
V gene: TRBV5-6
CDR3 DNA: TGTGCCAGCAGCTTGGCCAGGACGGCTGGAAACACCATATATTTT
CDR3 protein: CASSLARTAGNTIYF

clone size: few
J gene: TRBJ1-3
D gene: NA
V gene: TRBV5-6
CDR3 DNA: TGTGCCAGCAGCTTGGTTGGAGGGGGAGTCTCTGGAAACACCATATATTTT
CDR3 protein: CASSLVGGGVSGNTIYF

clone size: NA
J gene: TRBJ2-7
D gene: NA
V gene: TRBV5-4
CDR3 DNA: TGTGCCAGCAGCCAATCGGGGGGCAACGAGCAGTACTTC
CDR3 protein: CASSQSGGNEQYF

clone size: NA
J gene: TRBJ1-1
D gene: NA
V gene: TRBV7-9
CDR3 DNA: TGTGCCAGCAGCGAATTTCAGGGAACCACTGAAGCTTTCTTT
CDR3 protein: CASSEFQGTTEAFF

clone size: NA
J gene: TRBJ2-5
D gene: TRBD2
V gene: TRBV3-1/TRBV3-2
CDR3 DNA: TGTGCCAGCAGCCCAGGGACTAGCGGGAGCGGTGAGACCCAGTACTTC
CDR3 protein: CASSPGTSGSGETQYF

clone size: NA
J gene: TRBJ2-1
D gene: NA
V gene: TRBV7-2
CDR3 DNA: TGTGCCAGCAGCGGTTACAATGAGCAGTTCTTC
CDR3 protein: CASSGYNEQFF

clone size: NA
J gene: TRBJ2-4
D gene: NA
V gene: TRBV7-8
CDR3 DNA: TGTGCCAGCAGCTTAGGCAGTAACGTAGCCAAAAACATTCAGTACTTC
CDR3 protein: CASSLGSNVAKNIQYF

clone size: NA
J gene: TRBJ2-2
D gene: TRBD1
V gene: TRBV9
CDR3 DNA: TGTGCCAGCAGCGGAGCAGGGGGAAACACCGGGGAGCTGTTTTTT
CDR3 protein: CASSGAGGNTGELFF

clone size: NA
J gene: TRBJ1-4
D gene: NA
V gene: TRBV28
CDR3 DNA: TGTGCCAGCAGTTCTCCCATGACCTATAATGAAAAACTGTTTTTT
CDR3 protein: CASSSPMTYNEKLFF

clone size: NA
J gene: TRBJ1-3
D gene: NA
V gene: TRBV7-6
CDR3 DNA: TGTGCCAGCAGCCTGCACGGACAGACTGGAAACACCATATATTTT
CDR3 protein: CASSLHGQTGNTIYF

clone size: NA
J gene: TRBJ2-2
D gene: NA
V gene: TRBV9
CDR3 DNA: TGTGCCAGCAGCGCAAGGACTAACACCGGGGAGCTGTTTTTT
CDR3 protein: CASSARTNTGELFF

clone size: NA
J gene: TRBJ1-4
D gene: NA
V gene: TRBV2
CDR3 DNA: TGTGCCAGCAGTCCTGAATCGAGGGAAAAACTGTTTTTT
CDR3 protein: CASSPESREKLFF

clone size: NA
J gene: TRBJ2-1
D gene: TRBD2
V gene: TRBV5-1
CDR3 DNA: TGCGCCAGCAGCTCGACGAGGACTAGTTGGCATGAGCAGTTCTTC
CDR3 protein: CASSSTRTSWHEQFF